This entry lists 24 T cell receptor beta chains sequenced from one sample in a study of metastatic and nonmetastatic thyroid tumors. No patient received treatment before thyroid surgery. TCRdb redid the clone calls on the PCR reads using MiXCR. The table has around 64,000 clones, less than 5% seen once; the top ten hold about a fifth. The sequenced material came from blood. The receptor set was obtained from a female donor with papillary thyroid cancer or a benign thyroid nodule (not recorded which). Some clones in this sample may be carry-over from other donors' samples.

This clone was seen ten or more times. This chain links TRBV2 with TRBJ2-7; D call uncertain. In germline, CDR1 is SNHLY, CDR2 FYNNEI. The CDR3 runs 12 residues. Trimming cost V 2 bases and J 9 bases, with 11 bases left between them. CDR3 sequence: CASSESPLGQYF. In nucleotides, the CDR3 is TGTGCCAGCAGTGAAAGCCCCTTAGGGCAGTACTTC.

This clone was detected many times. The V gene is TRBV7-2, the J gene TRBJ2-3; 8 positions agree with TRBD1. Germline lookup yields CDR1 SGHTA and CDR2 FQGNSA. Losses at the gene ends were 2 bases for V and 3 bases for J; bases not matched to a gene: 1. The CDR3 length is 14 residues. The CDR3 spells CASSLYRGTDTQYF. In DNA form, the CDR3 reads TGTGCCAGCAGCTTATACAGGGGGACAGATACGCAGTATTTT.

At least ten counts were recorded for this clone. The chain is built from TRBV6-1 and TRBJ1-2; 9 nucleotides line up with TRBD1. The CDR3 sequence is 14 residues long. V was pared by 5 bases and J by 4 bases, with 5 bases of the junction left unmatched. The V gene's germline CDR1 is MNHNS and CDR2 SASEGT. CDR3 residues: CASSRDRGGYGYTF. CDR3 DNA: TGTGCCAGCAGTCGCGACAGGGGGGGCTATGGCTACACCTTC.

To note about this clone: A read error may account for a junction end that differs from germline. The rearrangement uses TRBV7-9 and TRBJ2-2; D possibly corresponds to TRBD2 (6 bases). CDR3 size: 13 residues. Germline values: CDR1 SEHNR, CDR2 FQNEAQ (reference sequence). The CDR3 DNA reads TGTGCCAGCAGCTTAGGATTGGCCGGGGAGGTGTTTTTT. It translates to CASSLGLAGEVFF.

Note on this clone: This sequence may be a read error, since a much larger clone differs from it by one base. The same CDR3 arises from other DNA sequences in this sample as well. This chain joins TRBV30 and TRBJ2-2, with D possibly TRBD1 on 6 matching bases. CDR3 size: 14 residues. V was trimmed by 6 bases and J by 2 bases, leaving 13 bases between them. Germline CDR1 and CDR2: GTSNPN and SVGIG (reference sequence). CDR3 region: CACTTGYNTGELFF. The CDR3 DNA sequence: TGTGCCTGTACTACAGGGTATAACACCGGGGAGCTGTTTTTT. The full variable domain, its missing parts supplied by reference TRBV30 and TRBJ2-2, is SQTIHQWPATLVQPVGSPLSLECTVEGTSNPNLYWYRQAAGRGLQLLFYSVGIGQISSEVPQNLSASRPQDRQFILSSKKLLLSDSGFYLCACTTGYNTGELFFGEGSRLTVL.

This clone showed up just a few times. The chain links TRBV11-2 to TRBJ2-7; D might be TRBD2 (5 bases). Germline assignment: CDR1 SGHAT and CDR2 FQNNGV. CDR3 length: 15 residues. Trimming shortened V by 6 bases and J by 7 bases, and 22 bases separated the two germline ends. Here the CDR3 DNA reads TGTGCCAGCAGTTCGCCCCGTCTAGCCTCCTTGGAGCAGTACTTC. Translating gives CASSSPRLASLEQYF.

This clone was found a few times. A much larger clone differs from this one at a single base, so this may be a read error. Other nucleotide sequences from this sample produce the same CDR3. V and J are TRBV20-1 and TRBJ2-5; TRBD2 agrees at 11 bases. Germline lookup yields CDR1 DFQATT and CDR2 SNEGSKA (reference sequence). This CDR3 is built from 13 residues. The CDR3 is CSVELAGGETQYF. The CDR3 DNA follows: TGCAGTGTGGAGTTAGCGGGAGGGGAGACCCAATACTTC.

This clone was observed at least ten times. Just one base apart from a much larger clone, this may be a read error. Within the sample, other DNA sequences also encode this same CDR3. The chain has TRBV20-1 and TRBJ2-2, with a possible D match to TRBD2 (7 bases). This CDR3 comprises 13 residues. CDR1 is DFQATT, CDR2 SNEGSKA, per germline (reference sequence). Here the CDR3 reads CSAKGGGPGELFF. CDR3 DNA sequence: TGCAGCGCTAAGGGAGGGGGTCCCGGGGAGCTGTTTTTT.

In this sample, this clone turned up many times. This chain joins TRBV4-1 and TRBJ2-7, with 8 bases identical to TRBD2. The CDR3 is made up of 13 amino acids. Trimming removed 5 bases from V and 7 bases from J; junction bases left unmatched: 7. Germline CDR1 is MGHRA and CDR2 is YSYEKL. As DNA, the CDR3 is TGCGCCAGCAGCTACCTCGGGGGGGAAGAGCAGTACTTC. It is translated as CASSYLGGEEQYF.

V gene TRBV7-2 combines with J gene TRBJ2-7; a possible D gene is TRBD2 (6 bases). Trimming left V 6 bases short and J 4 bases short, with 19 bases between. Germline lookup yields CDR1 SGHTA and CDR2 FQGNSA. This CDR3 region has 15 residues. CDR3 sequence reads: CASRSTIGSSYEQYF. CDR3 bases: TGTGCCAGCAGATCGACTATCGGGAGTTCGTACGAGCAGTACTTC.

This clone turned up a few times. The gene calls are TRBV27 and TRBJ2-3; 13 bases agree with TRBD2. Trimming cost V 2 bases and J 3 bases; bases outside gene matches: 2. The CDR3 loop spans 16 amino acids. Germline V gives CDR1 MNHEY, CDR2 SMNVEV (reference sequence). The CDR3 DNA sequence: TGTGCCAGCAGTTTACAGGGACTAGCGGGAACAGATACGCAGTATTTT. As protein: CASSLQGLAGTDTQYF.

The rearrangement uses TRBV20-1 and TRBJ1-2; possibly TRBD1 for D (5 bases). CDR3 size: 12 residues. The V end was cut by 6 bases, the J end by 9 bases, with 17 bases between. Germline lookup yields CDR1 DFQATT and CDR2 SNEGSKA (reference sequence). CDR3 sequence reads: CSAHDMGTSYTF. DNA of the CDR3: TGCAGTGCACATGACATGGGGACCAGCTACACCTTC.

At least ten counts were recorded for this clone. The chain uses TRBV6-5 and TRBJ2-2, with 10 bases matching TRBD2. CDR1 is MNHEY, CDR2 SVGAGI, per germline. The CDR3 runs to 17 residues. V was clipped by 0 bases and J by 2 bases; unmatched bases: 3. CDR3 region: CASSYSSGRANTGELFF. The CDR3, as DNA: TGTGCCAGCAGTTACTCCAGCGGGAGGGCAAACACCGGGGAGCTGTTTTTT.

This clone was picked up a small number of times. V is TRBV2 and J is TRBJ2-3; D may match TRBD1 or TRBD2 (5 bases each). The CDR3 has 14 residues. Looked up from germline, CDR1 is SNHLY and CDR2 is FYNNEI. The V gene lost 7 bases and the J gene lost 3 bases, with 14 bases spanning the gap. The CDR3 DNA follows: TGTGCCAGCATAAAAGGGGACGGTACAGATACGCAGTATTTT. Translation gives CASIKGDGTDTQYF.

This clone was observed at least ten times. The V and J genes are TRBV7-6 and TRBJ2-3, with 8 nucleotides matching TRBD2. This CDR3 comprises 15 residues. Germline CDR1 SGHVS, CDR2 FNYEAQ. With 2 bases clipped from V and 5 bases from J, the junction kept 6 bases outside the gene matches. CDR3: CASSLRREGGDTQYF. In DNA form, the CDR3 reads TGTGCCAGCAGCTTACGACGGGAGGGCGGAGATACGCAGTATTTT.

This clone showed up many times. Within the sample, other DNA sequences also encode this same CDR3. The chain couples TRBV20-1 to TRBJ2-1; 9 bases are shared with TRBD2. Germline V gene sequence: CDR1 DFQATT, CDR2 SNEGSKA (reference sequence). Unmatched junction bases numbered 17, after V lost 2 bases and J lost 3 bases. This CDR3 is built from 19 residues. The CDR3 DNA reads TGCAGTGCTAGACCTAGTCGGGGGGCGGGAGGGCCCATCTACAATGAGCAGTTCTTC. Its protein product is CSARPSRGAGGPIYNEQFF.

This clone was found many times. This sequence joins TRBV7-9 and TRBJ2-4; 13 nucleotides align to TRBD2. The germline gives CDR1 SEHNR, CDR2 FQNEAQ (reference sequence). CDR3 length equals 21 residues. The V gene end was trimmed by 1 base and the J gene end by 3 bases; junction bases not matched to a gene: 15. CDR3 coding DNA: TGTGCCAGCAGCTTAGGACAACTAAGAACTAGCGGGAGGGCCGTCAAAAACATTCAGTACTTC. Its protein product is CASSLGQLRTSGRAVKNIQYF.

In this sample, this clone turned up many times. V gene TRBV12-3 or TRBV12-4 combines with J gene TRBJ1-1, with D unclear. V was pared by 2 bases and J by 11 bases, with 12 bases between. This CDR3 has 12 amino acids. In DNA form, the CDR3 reads TGTGCCAGCAGTTTAAATAGTGAGTGGGCTTTCTTT. Its protein is CASSLNSEWAFF.

This clone was observed at least ten times. The V call is TRBV7-9, the J call TRBJ2-7, with D tentatively TRBD2 (6 bases). Germline assignment: CDR1 SEHNR and CDR2 FQNEAQ (reference sequence). Trimming removed 2 bases from V and 3 bases from J, with 14 bases in between. The CDR3 is made up of 15 amino acids. The CDR3 DNA follows: TGTGCCAGCAGCTTAATGGGGGATAGCGGCTACGAGCAGTACTTC. Protein: CASSLMGDSGYEQYF.

In its sample, this clone was seen many times. The chain combines TRBV19 with TRBJ1-1, with TRBD1 matching over 12 bases. Losses at the gene ends were 9 bases for V and 5 bases for J; bases not matched to a gene: 7. Germline-derived CDR1 and CDR2 are LNHDA and SQIVND (reference sequence). The CDR3 is 14 residues long. The DNA of the CDR3 is TGTGCCAGCCCTGGGGGACAGGGGGCAACTGAAGCTTTCTTT. Protein: CASPGGQGATEAFF.

This clone was detected only once. Lacking the conserved final phenylalanine or tryptophan, this CDR3 likely reflects a read error. This chain uses TRBV10-2 with TRBJ2-1, with a weak D call TRBD1 (5 bases). Germline-derived CDR1 and CDR2 are WSHSY and SAAADI. The CDR3 consists of 16 residues. The CDR3 DNA follows: TGCACCAGCGTTGACCTAGGACATCAGGCAAGGTCTGAGCAGTTCGTC. Protein sequence: CTSVDLGHQARSEQFV.

This clone was seen at least ten times. The same CDR3 also results from other DNA sequences found in this sample. This chain uses TRBV20-1 with TRBJ2-1; D might be TRBD1 (6 bases). The germline V and J ends were trimmed by 0 bases and 5 bases, with 17 bases remaining between them. Looked up from germline, CDR1 is DFQATT and CDR2 is SNEGSKA (reference sequence). This CDR3 spans 16 amino acids. The DNA of the CDR3 is TGCAGTGCTAGAGATGGGGGCAGGATCCTGCACAATGAGCAGTTCTTC. Translated, it gives CSARDGGRILHNEQFF.

At least ten counts were recorded for this clone. The chain combines TRBV6-5 with TRBJ2-7; 7 bases map to TRBD2. Per the germline V gene, CDR1 is MNHEY and CDR2 is SVGAGI. V shed 0 bases, J shed 3 bases, and the junction held 5 bases outside the gene matches. The CDR3 contains 15 residues. CDR3 coding DNA: TGTGCCAGCAGTTACTCACGGGGGGTTATCTACGAGCAGTACTTC. Translation: CASSYSRGVIYEQYF.

This clone was picked up a small number of times. This CDR3 is also generated by other DNA sequences in the sample. The chain has TRBV7-9 and TRBJ2-5; the match to TRBD1 covers 8 bases. Germline lookup yields CDR1 SEHNR and CDR2 FQNEAQ (reference sequence). With 6 bases clipped from V and 4 bases from J, the junction kept 16 bases outside the gene matches. The length of the CDR3 is 17 residues. CDR3 bases: TGTGCCAGCAGTTTGGGCCTTTCAGGGGGCGCAGTAGAGACCCAGTACTTC. This gives the protein CASSLGLSGGAVETQYF. The full variable domain, with the rest looked up from reference TRBV7-9 and TRBJ2-5, is DTGVSQNPRHKITKRGQNVTFRCDPISEHNRLYWYRQTLGQGPEFLTYFQNEAQLEKSRLLSDRFSAERPKGSFSTLEIQRTEQGDSAMYLCASSLGLSGGAVETQYFGPGTRLLVL.